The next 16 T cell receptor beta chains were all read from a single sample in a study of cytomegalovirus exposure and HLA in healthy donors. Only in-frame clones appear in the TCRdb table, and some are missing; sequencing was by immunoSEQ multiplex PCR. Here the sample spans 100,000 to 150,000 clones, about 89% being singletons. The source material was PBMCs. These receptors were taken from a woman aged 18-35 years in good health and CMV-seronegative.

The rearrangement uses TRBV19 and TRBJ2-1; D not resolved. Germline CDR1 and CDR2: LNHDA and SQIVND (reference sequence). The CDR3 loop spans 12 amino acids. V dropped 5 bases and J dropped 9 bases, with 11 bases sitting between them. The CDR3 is CASSPNSIEQFF. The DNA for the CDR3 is TGTGCCAGTAGTCCAAATAGTATTGAGCAGTTCTTC. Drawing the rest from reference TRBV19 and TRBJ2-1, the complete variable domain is DGGITQSPKYLFRKEGQNVTLSCEQNLNHDAMYWYRQDPGQGLRLIYYSQIVNDFQKGDIAEGYSVSREKKESFPLTVTSAQKNPTAFYLCASSPNSIEQFFGPGTRLTVL.

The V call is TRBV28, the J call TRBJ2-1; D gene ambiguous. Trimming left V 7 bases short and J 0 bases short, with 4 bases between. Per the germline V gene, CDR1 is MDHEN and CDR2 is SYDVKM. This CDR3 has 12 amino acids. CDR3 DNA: TGTGCCAGCATCGGCTCCTACAATGAGCAGTTCTTC. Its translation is CASIGSYNEQFF.

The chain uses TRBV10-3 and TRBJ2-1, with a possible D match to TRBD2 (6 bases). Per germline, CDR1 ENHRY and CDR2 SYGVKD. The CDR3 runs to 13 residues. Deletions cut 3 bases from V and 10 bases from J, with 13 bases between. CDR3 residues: CAISDRQGGEQFF. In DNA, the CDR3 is TGTGCCATCAGTGATCGGCAGGGAGGCGAGCAGTTCTTC.

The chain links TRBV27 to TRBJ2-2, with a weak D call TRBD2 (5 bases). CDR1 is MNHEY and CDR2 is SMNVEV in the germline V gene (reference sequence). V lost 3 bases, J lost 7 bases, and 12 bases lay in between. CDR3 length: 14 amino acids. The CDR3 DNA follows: TGTGCCAGCAGTTTCCACGGAGGAAACGGGGAGCTGTTTTTT. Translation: CASSFHGGNGELFF.

The CDR3 DNA is TGTGCCAGCAGTTTCGGGGTCGGTGAAAAACTGTTTTTT. As protein: CASSFGVGEKLFF. This chain links TRBV28 with TRBJ1-4, with D unclear. The CDR3 covers 13 residues. Per the germline V gene, CDR1 is MDHEN and CDR2 is SYDVKM. Trimming cost V 3 bases and J 7 bases, with 9 bases left between them. The whole variable domain, remainder taken from reference TRBV28 and TRBJ1-4, is DVKVTQSSRYLVKRTGEKVFLECVQDMDHENMFWYRQDPGLGLRLIYFSYDVKMKEKGDIPEGYSVSREKKERFSLILESASTNQTSMYLCASSFGVGEKLFFGSGTQLSVL.

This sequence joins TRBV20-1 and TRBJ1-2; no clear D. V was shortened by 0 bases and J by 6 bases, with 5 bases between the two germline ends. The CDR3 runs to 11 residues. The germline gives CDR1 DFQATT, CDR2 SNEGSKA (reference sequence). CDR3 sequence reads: CSARDGNGYTF. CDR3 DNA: TGCAGTGCTAGAGACGGGAATGGCTACACCTTC.

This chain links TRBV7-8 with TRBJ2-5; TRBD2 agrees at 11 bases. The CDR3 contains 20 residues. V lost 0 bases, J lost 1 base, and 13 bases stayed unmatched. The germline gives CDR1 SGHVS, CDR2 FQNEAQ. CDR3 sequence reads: CASSLAPDLAGGPFQETQYF. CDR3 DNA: TGTGCCAGCAGCTTAGCGCCGGATTTAGCGGGAGGGCCCTTCCAAGAGACCCAGTACTTC.

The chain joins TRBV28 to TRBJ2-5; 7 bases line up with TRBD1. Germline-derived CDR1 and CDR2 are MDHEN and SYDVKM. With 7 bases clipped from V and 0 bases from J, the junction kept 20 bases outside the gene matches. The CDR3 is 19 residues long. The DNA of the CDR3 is TGTGCCAGCACCCCCCGGTCGTGGGGACAGTCCATGTACCAAGAGACCCAGTACTTC. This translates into CASTPRSWGQSMYQETQYF.

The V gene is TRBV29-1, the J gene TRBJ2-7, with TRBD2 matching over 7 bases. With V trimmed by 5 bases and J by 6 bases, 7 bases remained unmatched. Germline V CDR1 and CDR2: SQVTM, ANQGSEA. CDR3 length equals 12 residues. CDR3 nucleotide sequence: TGCAGCGTTCTGGGAGGGGTCGGCGAGCAGTACTTC. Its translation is CSVLGGVGEQYF.

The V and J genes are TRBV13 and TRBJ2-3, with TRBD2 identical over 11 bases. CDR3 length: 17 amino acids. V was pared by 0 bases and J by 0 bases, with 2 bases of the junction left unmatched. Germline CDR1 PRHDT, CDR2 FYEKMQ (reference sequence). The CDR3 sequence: CASSLGTSGKSTDTQYF. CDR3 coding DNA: TGTGCCAGCAGCTTAGGGACTAGCGGGAAAAGCACAGATACGCAGTATTTT. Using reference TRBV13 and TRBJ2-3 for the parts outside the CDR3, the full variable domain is AAGVIQSPRHLIKEKRETATLKCYPIPRHDTVYWYQQGPGQDPQFLISFYEKMQSDKGSIPDRFSAQQFSDYHSELNMSSLELGDSALYFCASSLGTSGKSTDTQYFGPGTRLTVL.

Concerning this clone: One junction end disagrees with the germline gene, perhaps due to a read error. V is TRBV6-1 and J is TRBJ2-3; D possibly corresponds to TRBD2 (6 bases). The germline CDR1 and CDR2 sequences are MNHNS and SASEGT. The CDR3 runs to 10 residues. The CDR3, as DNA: TGTGCCAGCAGTGAGCACCGGGAGTCGTTT. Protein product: CASSEHRESF.

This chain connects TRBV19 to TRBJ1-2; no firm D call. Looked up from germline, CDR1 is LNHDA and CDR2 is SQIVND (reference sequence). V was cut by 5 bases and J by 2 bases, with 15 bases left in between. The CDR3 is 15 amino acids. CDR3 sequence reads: CASSVPRDKNYGYTF. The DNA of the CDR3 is TGTGCCAGTAGTGTCCCCCGGGATAAGAACTATGGCTACACCTTC.

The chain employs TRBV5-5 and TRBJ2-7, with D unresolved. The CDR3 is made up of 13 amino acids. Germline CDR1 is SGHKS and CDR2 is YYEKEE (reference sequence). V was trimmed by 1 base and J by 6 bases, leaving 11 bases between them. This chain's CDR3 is CASSLTAQSEQYF. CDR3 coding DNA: TGTGCCAGCAGCTTGACAGCCCAAAGCGAGCAGTACTTC. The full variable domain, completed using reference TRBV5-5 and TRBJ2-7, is DAGVTQSPTHLIKTRGQQVTLRCSPISGHKSVSWYQQVLGQGPQFIFQYYEKEERGRGNFPDRFSARQFPNYSSELNVNALLLGDSALYLCASSLTAQSEQYFGPGTRLTVT.

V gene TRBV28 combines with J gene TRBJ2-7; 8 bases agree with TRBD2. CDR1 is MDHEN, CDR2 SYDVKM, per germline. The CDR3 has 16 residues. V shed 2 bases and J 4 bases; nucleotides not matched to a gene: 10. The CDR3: CASSLISGRGSYEQYF. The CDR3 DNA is TGTGCCAGCAGTTTAATCTCCGGGAGGGGGAGTTACGAGCAGTACTTC.

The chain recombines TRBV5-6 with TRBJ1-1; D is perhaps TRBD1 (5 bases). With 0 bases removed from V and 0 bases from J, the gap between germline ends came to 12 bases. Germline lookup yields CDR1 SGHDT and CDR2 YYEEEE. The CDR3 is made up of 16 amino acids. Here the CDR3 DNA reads TGTGCCAGCAGCTTGGCCCACAGGCGCATGAACACTGAAGCTTTCTTT. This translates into CASSLAHRRMNTEAFF.

This chain's CDR3 is CSVGQGGEKLFF. As DNA, the CDR3 is TGCAGCGTAGGACAGGGGGGTGAAAAACTGTTTTTT. This chain connects TRBV29-1 to TRBJ1-4; 10 bases line up with TRBD1. The CDR3 is 12 amino acids. The germline V gene has CDR1 SQVTM and CDR2 ANQGSEA. Germline trimming cut 6 bases from V and 7 bases from J; bases unmatched to any gene: 2.